Below are 3 T cell receptor beta chains sequenced from a single sample in a study of blood T cell repertoires in COVID-19. Sequenced by immunoSEQ multiplex PCR; TCRdb stores in-frame clones only, minus some. Here the sample spans about 190,000 clones, roughly nine tenths being singletons. Sequences were obtained from peripheral blood. The receptor set was obtained from a man in his thirties or forties with acute or convalescent COVID-19.

The chain employs TRBV29-1 and TRBJ1-2; D gene ambiguous. CDR3 length: 13 residues. Trimming stripped 0 bases from V and 8 bases from J, with 13 bases between. The germline V gene has CDR1 SQVTM and CDR2 ANQGSEA. CDR3 protein: CSVEDIGARGYTF. The DNA of the CDR3 is TGCAGCGTTGAAGATATTGGAGCGAGAGGCTACACCTTC.

This clone appeared once. The gene calls are TRBV11-2 and TRBJ1-2, with 9 positions matching TRBD1. Trimming at V came to 4 bases and at J to 7 bases, leaving 10 bases not matched to a gene. The CDR3 runs to 15 residues. Germline V CDR1 and CDR2: SGHAT, FQNNGV. In nucleotides, the CDR3 is TGTGCCAGCAGCTCCGGGACAGGGATATTCAGTGGCTACACCTTC. Its protein product is CASSSGTGIFSGYTF.

This clone was detected only a few times. The chain employs TRBV6-2 or TRBV6-3 and TRBJ1-2; TRBD1 aligns across 8 bases. Trimming removed 4 bases from V and 2 bases from J; junction bases left unmatched: 6. This CDR3 has 15 amino acids. Germline V lookup: CDR1 MNHEY, CDR2 SVGEGT. CDR3 DNA: TGTGCCAGCAGTTTTTGGCGGACAGGGAACTATGGCTACACCTTC. Translated, it gives CASSFWRTGNYGYTF.